The 27 T cell receptor beta chains presented below share a single source sample, sequenced in a study of T cell changes during pregnancy in multiple sclerosis. Libraries were prepared by immunoSEQ multiplex PCR; TCRdb keeps only in-frame clonotypes and omits some of them. Counted here are around 80,000 clones, 90% to 95% occurring once; the ten biggest clones make up about 1.5%. The sequenced sample was peripheral blood, obtained before pregnancy. The receptors were sampled from a female donor with multiple sclerosis, enrolled in a pregnancy study.

The chain is built from TRBV7-2 and TRBJ1-2; 9 nucleotides line up with TRBD1. J was trimmed by 6 bases and V by 5 bases; bases with no gene match: 7. The V gene's germline CDR1 is SGHTA and CDR2 FQGNSA. The CDR3 extends over 14 amino acids. CDR3 coding DNA: TGTGCCAGCAGCCTTAACAGGGGGCCTAATGGCTACACCTTC. Translating it yields CASSLNRGPNGYTF. The complete variable domain, with remaining parts taken from reference TRBV7-2 and TRBJ1-2, reads GAGVSQSPSNKVTEKGKDVELRCDPISGHTALYWYRQSLGQGLEFLIYFQGNSAPDKSGLPSDRFSAERTGGSVSTLTIQRTQQEDSAVYLCASSLNRGPNGYTFGSGTRLTVV.

This clone was observed once. The chain employs TRBV7-3 and TRBJ2-4; possible D gene TRBD1, 5 bases. CDR1 is SGHTA, CDR2 FQGTGA, per germline. Trimming cost V 5 bases and J 6 bases, with 11 bases left between them. This CDR3 has 13 amino acids. The CDR3 loop is CASSPGRGNIQYF. As DNA, the CDR3 is TGTGCCAGCAGCCCAGGGCGCGGAAACATTCAGTACTTC.

This chain connects TRBV5-1 to TRBJ2-2; 7 bases align to TRBD1. This CDR3 spans 15 amino acids. The junction had 8 bases not matched to a gene; V was cut back by 2 bases and J by 7 bases. Germline V gene sequence: CDR1 SGHRS, CDR2 YFSETQ. The CDR3 here is CASSLETGSSGELFF. In DNA, the CDR3 is TGCGCCAGCAGCTTAGAGACAGGGAGTAGCGGGGAGCTGTTTTTT.

The chain couples TRBV21-1 to TRBJ2-2; the D call of TRBD1 is as the table states it, not checked on the DNA. TRBV21-1 is flagged as a pseudogene. This CDR3 spans 15 amino acids. CDR3 in DNA: TGTGCCAGCAGCCGATATAATGGACAGCCCGGGGAGCTGTTTTTT. Its translation: CASSRYNGQPGELFF.

The chain joins TRBV7-2 to TRBJ2-1; 9 nucleotides agree with TRBD2. V shed 3 bases and J 10 bases; nucleotides not matched to a gene: 7. The CDR3 has 14 amino acids. Germline V gene lookup returns CDR1 SGHTA and CDR2 FQGNSA. The CDR3 reads CASSFLSGGREQFF. The CDR3, as DNA: TGTGCCAGCAGCTTTCTTAGCGGGGGACGCGAGCAGTTCTTC. Full variable domain (remainder filled in from reference TRBV7-2 and TRBJ2-1): GAGVSQSPSNKVTEKGKDVELRCDPISGHTALYWYRQSLGQGLEFLIYFQGNSAPDKSGLPSDRFSAERTGGSVSTLTIQRTQQEDSAVYLCASSFLSGGREQFFGPGTRLTVL.

The genes are TRBV9 and TRBJ1-1; possibly TRBD1 for D (6 bases). The CDR3 extends over 15 amino acids. Germline CDR1 SGDLS, CDR2 YYNGEE. V lost 3 bases and J 0 bases, leaving 12 bases between the germline ends. CDR3 amino acids: CASSGGDTLNTEAFF. The CDR3, as DNA: TGTGCCAGCAGCGGAGGGGACACTTTGAACACTGAAGCTTTCTTT.

The chain has TRBV7-2 and TRBJ2-1; 10 bases align to TRBD2. Germline V gives CDR1 SGHTA, CDR2 FQGNSA. V gave up 0 bases and J gave up 6 bases; unmatched junction bases: 5. The CDR3 is 16 amino acids. The CDR3 DNA reads as TGTGCCAGCAGCTTAGCGCTAAGCGGGGGGGCCAATGAGCAGTTCTTC. Amino acid sequence: CASSLALSGGANEQFF.

V usage is TRBV15 and J usage is TRBJ2-7, with 10 nucleotides matching TRBD1. This CDR3 has 15 amino acids. Unmatched junction bases numbered 6, after V lost 3 bases and J lost 4 bases. Germline V gives CDR1 LNHNV, CDR2 YYDKDF (reference sequence). The CDR3 coding sequence is TGTGCCACCAGCAGCGACAGGGGGCTGTCATACGAGCAGTACTTC. This gives the protein CATSSDRGLSYEQYF.

V gene TRBV19 combines with J gene TRBJ2-1; 7 bases are a match to TRBD1. The CDR3 loop spans 17 amino acids. The germline CDR1 and CDR2 sequences are LNHDA and SQIVND (reference sequence). V lost 3 bases, J lost 8 bases, and 16 bases stayed unmatched. The CDR3 nucleotides are TGTGCCAGTAGTATTAGGGTGACAGGGTCCCCGTGGGATGAGCAGTTCTTC. The encoded protein is CASSIRVTGSPWDEQFF.

The chain has TRBV7-9 and TRBJ1-4, with TRBD1 identical over 7 bases. The CDR3 spans 16 residues. V was pared by 5 bases and J by 4 bases, with 10 bases of the junction left unmatched. Germline CDR1 reads SEHNR; CDR2 reads FQNEAQ (reference sequence). The CDR3 DNA sequence: TGTGCCAGCAGCCTACCTCGGGACAGAAGTAATGAAAAACTGTTTTTT. The encoded protein is CASSLPRDRSNEKLFF.

The J gene is TRBJ1-6, the V gene TRBV6-5; D is ambiguous. The CDR3 has 14 residues. V dropped 5 bases and J dropped 8 bases, with 13 bases sitting between them. Germline V gene lookup returns CDR1 MNHEY and CDR2 SVGAGI. CDR3 nucleotide sequence: TGTGCCAGCAGTGCGGGCCCTAGGGATTCACCCCTCCACTTT. This translates into CASSAGPRDSPLHF.

V and J are TRBV6-5 and TRBJ1-3; D is unclear. V was trimmed by 6 bases and J by 4 bases, leaving 10 bases between them. Germline V gene sequence: CDR1 MNHEY, CDR2 SVGAGI. The CDR3 covers 13 residues. In nucleotides, the CDR3 is TGTGCCAGCAGCCTAACGGAGGGAAACACCATATATTTT. Translated: CASSLTEGNTIYF.

The table lists this clone with a few counts. CDR3 protein: CASSERSTYDEQYF. CDR3 nucleotides: TGTGCCAGCAGTGAGCGGTCTACGTACGACGAGCAGTACTTC. V gene TRBV2 combines with J gene TRBJ2-7; no clear D. Germline V gene sequence: CDR1 SNHLY, CDR2 FYNNEI. The V gene lost 3 bases and the J gene lost 5 bases, with 14 bases spanning the gap. The CDR3 contains 14 residues.

The CDR3: CASSLSAGETLYEQYF. CDR3 bases: TGTGCCAGCAGTTTATCAGCGGGGGAGACGCTTTACGAGCAGTACTTC. The chain is built from TRBV27 and TRBJ2-7, with 8 nucleotides matching TRBD2. Germline-derived CDR1 and CDR2 are MNHEY and SMNVEV (reference sequence). CDR3 length equals 16 residues. The V and J ends lost 0 bases and 4 bases, in that order; junction bases with no gene match: 8.

The chain recombines TRBV30 with TRBJ2-5; the match to TRBD2 covers 9 bases. This CDR3 is 14 amino acids long. Germline V gives CDR1 GTSNPN, CDR2 SVGIG (reference sequence). V was clipped by 0 bases and J by 7 bases; unmatched bases: 6. The CDR3 region is CAWSVGSLAGTQYF. CDR3 bases: TGTGCCTGGAGTGTCGGTTCACTAGCGGGGACCCAGTACTTC.

The chain couples TRBV21-1 to TRBJ2-6; TRBD2 reflects the table's D call only, with no check against the DNA. TRBV21-1 represents a pseudogene. CDR3 size: 18 residues. The CDR3 here is CASSLSRGGSSGANVLTF. Here the CDR3 DNA reads TGTGCCAGCAGCCTCTCGCGGGGAGGGAGCTCTGGGGCCAACGTCCTGACTTTC.

The chain links TRBV2 to TRBJ1-2; a possible D gene is TRBD1 (5 bases). The CDR3 is made up of 10 amino acids. The germline gives CDR1 SNHLY, CDR2 FYNNEI. V was shortened by 7 bases and J by 7 bases, with 7 bases between the two germline ends. The DNA of the CDR3 is TGTGCCAGCACTACAGGTGGCTACACCTTC. Translated, it gives CASTTGGYTF.

The chain is built from TRBV5-4 and TRBJ2-7; D is undetermined. CDR3 length equals 13 residues. V shed 1 base and J shed 0 bases, with 5 bases lying between them. Germline V CDR1 and CDR2: SGHNT, YYREEE (reference sequence). The CDR3 loop reads CASSLISSYEQYF. The CDR3 nucleotides are TGTGCCAGCAGCTTGATCAGCTCCTACGAGCAGTACTTC. The full variable domain, in which reference TRBV5-4 and TRBJ2-7 provide the parts outside the CDR3, is ETGVTQSPTHLIKTRGQQVTLRCSSQSGHNTVSWYQQALGQGPQFIFQYYREEENGRGNFPPRFSGLQFPNYSSELNVNALELDDSALYLCASSLISSYEQYFGPGTRLTVT.

This clone was observed a handful of times. The DNA of the CDR3 is TGTGCCAGCAGCTCAACAGGGGGCTCCTACAATGAGCAGTTCTTC. Amino acids: CASSSTGGSYNEQFF. The rearrangement joins TRBV7-3 to TRBJ2-1; 8 bases map to TRBD1. The CDR3 is made up of 15 amino acids. The trim removed 4 bases at V and 0 bases at J, leaving 2 bases unmatched. The V gene's germline CDR1 is SGHTA and CDR2 FQGTGA. Supplemented by reference TRBV7-3 and TRBJ2-1, the full variable domain reads GAGVSQTPSNKVTEKGKYVELRCDPISGHTALYWYRQSLGQGPEFLIYFQGTGAADDSGLPNDRFFAVRPEGSVSTLKIQRTERGDSAVYLCASSSTGGSYNEQFFGPGTRLTVL.

The V call is TRBV10-3, the J call TRBJ2-5, with a possible D match to TRBD1 (5 bases). Germline-derived CDR1 and CDR2 are ENHRY and SYGVKD. The CDR3 spans 11 residues. V was cut by 10 bases and J by 2 bases, with 8 bases left in between. The chain's CDR3 is CATRQQETQYF. In DNA, the CDR3 is TGTGCCACCAGACAGCAAGAGACCCAGTACTTC.

The rearrangement links TRBV7-5 to TRBJ2-1; TRBD1 was called by the table and not checked on the DNA. TRBV7-5 is classified as a pseudogene. The CDR3 sequence is 13 residues long. CDR3 amino acids: CARSGTGYNEQFF. CDR3 sequence (DNA): TGTGCCAGAAGCGGAACAGGATACAATGAGCAGTTCTTC.

The chain uses TRBV19 and TRBJ1-1; TRBD1 might be the D (6 bases). Germline values: CDR1 LNHDA, CDR2 SQIVND (reference sequence). Between the trimmed V and J ends, which lost 5 bases and 2 bases, there was a span of 12 bases. This CDR3 has 14 residues. This CDR3 is CASSPLDSNTEAFF. The CDR3 nucleotides are TGTGCCAGTAGTCCCTTGGACAGTAACACTGAAGCTTTCTTT.

Remarks on this clone: The same CDR3 can be traced to other DNA sequences in this sample. The V call is TRBV27, the J call TRBJ2-7; TRBD1 agrees at 9 bases. Germline loops: CDR1 MNHEY, CDR2 SMNVEV (reference sequence). This CDR3 is built from 13 residues. Trimming removed 6 bases from V and 4 bases from J; junction bases left unmatched: 4. The CDR3 here is CASSLQGAYEQYF. CDR3 DNA: TGTGCCAGCAGCTTACAGGGGGCATACGAGCAGTACTTC.

The V and J genes are TRBV27 and TRBJ1-2; D is unresolved. The CDR3 consists of 13 residues. Germline-derived CDR1 and CDR2 are MNHEY and SMNVEV (reference sequence). V was trimmed by 3 bases and J by 4 bases, leaving 9 bases between them. The CDR3 reads CASSLRRSYGYTF. The CDR3 DNA follows: TGTGCCAGCAGTTTGCGCAGGTCCTATGGCTACACCTTC.

The chain is built from TRBV5-1 and TRBJ2-2, with TRBD2 matching over 11 bases. Germline V gene sequence: CDR1 SGHRS, CDR2 YFSETQ. This CDR3 contains 15 residues. V gave up 5 bases and J gave up 4 bases; unmatched junction bases: 4. CDR3 sequence reads: CASRTSGGLTGELFF. The DNA of the CDR3 is TGCGCCAGCAGAACTAGCGGGGGCCTCACCGGGGAGCTGTTTTTT. Looking up the rest from reference TRBV5-1 and TRBJ2-2 gives the full variable domain: KAGVTQTPRYLIKTRGQQVTLSCSPISGHRSVSWYQQTPGQGLQFLFEYFSETQRNKGNFPGRFSGRQFSNSRSEMNVSTLELGDSALYLCASRTSGGLTGELFFGEGSRLTVL.

The rearrangement uses TRBV19 and TRBJ1-5; TRBD1 aligns across 8 bases. CDR1 and CDR2 (germline): LNHDA, SQIVND (reference sequence). The CDR3 is made up of 15 amino acids. J lost 8 bases, V lost 6 bases, and 12 bases had no gene match. CDR3 in amino acids: CASSFQDRGWEPQHF. In nucleotides, the CDR3 is TGTGCCAGTAGCTTCCAAGACAGGGGATGGGAGCCCCAGCATTTT.

The V gene is TRBV18, the J gene TRBJ2-2; 8 bases fit TRBD2. Trimming took 0 bases from V and 0 from J; bases not matched to a gene: 3. This CDR3 spans 17 amino acids. Germline lookup yields CDR1 KGHSH and CDR2 LQKENI. The DNA of the CDR3 is TGTGCCAGCTCACCACCGGGCGGGGGGCCGAACACCGGGGAGCTGTTTTTT. It specifies CASSPPGGGPNTGELFF. The entire variable domain, with the rest obtained from reference TRBV18 and TRBJ2-2, is as follows: NAGVMQNPRHLVRRRGQEARLRCSPMKGHSHVYWYRQLPEEGLKFMVYLQKENIIDESGMPKERFSAEFPKEGPSILRIQQVVRGDSAAYFCASSPPGGGPNTGELFFGEGSRLTVL.